The entry below describes one T cell receptor (beta chain). These data originate in a study of blood T cell repertoires in COVID-19. For the study at large: Spain, Italy and the United States supplied samples that represented acute and convalescent COVID-19. In each case, the material was cDNA or gDNA derived from T cells, B-cell-depleted T cells, or PBMCs.

Trimming took off 2 bases at V and 9 bases at J, with 8 bases between the two ends. Germline CDR1 and CDR2: GTSNPN and SVGIG (reference sequence). This CDR3 has 12 residues. The protocol was immunoSEQ multiplex PCR, while the TCRdb copy is restricted to in-frame clones and leaves out a portion. This sample has roughly 300,000 clones; about four fifths occur once, and the top ten carry over 9%. V usage is TRBV30 and J usage is TRBJ1-6; D is uncertain. The clonotype comes from a woman aged 45-59 years who had recovered from COVID-19. Sequenced input: peripheral blood. Written as DNA, the CDR3 is TGTGCCTGGAGTTTCTCAGGTTCACCCCTCCACTTT. Translating it yields CAWSFSGSPLHF. Together with reference TRBV30 and TRBJ1-6, the CDR3 gives the full variable domain: SQTIHQWPATLVQPVGSPLSLECTVEGTSNPNLYWYRQAAGRGLQLLFYSVGIGQISSEVPQNLSASRPQDRQFILSSKKLLLSDSGFYLCAWSFSGSPLHFGNGTRLTVT.